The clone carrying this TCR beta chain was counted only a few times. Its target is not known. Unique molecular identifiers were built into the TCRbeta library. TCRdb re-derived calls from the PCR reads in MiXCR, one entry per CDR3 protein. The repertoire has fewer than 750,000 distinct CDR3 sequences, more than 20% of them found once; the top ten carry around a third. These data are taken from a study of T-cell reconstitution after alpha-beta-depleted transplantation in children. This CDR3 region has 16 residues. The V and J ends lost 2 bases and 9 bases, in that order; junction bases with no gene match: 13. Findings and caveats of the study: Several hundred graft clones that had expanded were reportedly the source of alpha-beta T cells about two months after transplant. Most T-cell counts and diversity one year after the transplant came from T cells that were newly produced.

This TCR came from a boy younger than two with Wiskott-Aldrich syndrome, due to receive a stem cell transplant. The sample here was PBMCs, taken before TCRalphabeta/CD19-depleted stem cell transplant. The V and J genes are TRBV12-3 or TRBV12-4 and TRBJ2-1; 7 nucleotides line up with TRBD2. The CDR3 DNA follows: TGTGCCAGCAGTTTATTCGGGGGAGGGACCTATAGTGAGCAGTTCTTC. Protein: CASSLFGGGTYSEQFF.